This is a list of T cell receptor beta chains from one sample in a study of patients and donors after allogeneic stem cell transplantation. TCRdb re-called the RT-PCR reads with MiXCR, one entry per CDR3 protein. The data contain 190,000 or so distinct CDR3 sequences, 41% of them singletons. Sequenced sample: blood, either unsorted or a sorted T cell fraction (not recorded which). The receptors here all came from a human donor who was either an allogeneic HSCT recipient or a stem cell or donor lymphocyte infusion donor (not recorded which). It is not recorded whose cells these are; they may come from a transplant donor. Each CDR3 is given with its conserved first and last residue. A D gene is named only where the DNA matches it firmly. A clone size is listed for some rows: how often the clone was seen (once, few, many), or a class if it is expanded.

clone_size: few; j_call: TRBJ1-2; d_call: -; v_call: TRBV4-3; cdr3_aa: CASSQDEIGGSPSDGYTF; cdr3_nt: TGCGCCAGCAGCCAAGATGAAATCGGCGGGAGTCCATCGGATGGCTACACCTTC
clone_size: many; j_call: TRBJ2-1; d_call: TRBD2; v_call: TRBV5-1; cdr3_aa: CASSPLAGGLGYEQFF; cdr3_nt: TGCGCCAGCAGCCCTCTGGCGGGAGGCCTAGGGTATGAGCAGTTCTTC
clone_size: -; j_call: TRBJ2-1; d_call: TRBD1; v_call: TRBV12-3/TRBV12-4; cdr3_aa: CASSLGDRALF; cdr3_nt: TGTGCCAGCAGTTTAGGGGACAGGGCGCTCTTC
clone_size: few; j_call: TRBJ2-7; d_call: -; v_call: TRBV27; cdr3_aa: CASSSSRRGFYEQYF; cdr3_nt: TGTGCCAGCAGTTCATCCCGGAGAGGTTTCTACGAGCAGTACTTC
clone_size: -; j_call: TRBJ2-7; d_call: TRBD1; v_call: TRBV6-5; cdr3_aa: CASSYRGQQGSYEQYF; cdr3_nt: TGTGCCAGCAGTTACCGAGGACAACAGGGGTCCTACGAGCAGTACTTC
clone_size: -; j_call: TRBJ1-2; d_call: -; v_call: TRBV29-1; cdr3_aa: CSVVGPDDYGYTF; cdr3_nt: TGCAGCGTTGTGGGCCCCGACGACTATGGCTACACCTTC
clone_size: once; j_call: TRBJ1-2; d_call: -; v_call: TRBV7-9; cdr3_aa: CASSRAVRAYTF; cdr3_nt: TGTGCCAGCAGCCGTGCTGTGCGTGCCTACACCTTC
clone_size: once; j_call: TRBJ1-1; d_call: -; v_call: TRBV18; cdr3_aa: CASSPEGPNTEAFF; cdr3_nt: TGTGCCAGCTCACCGGAGGGGCCGAACACTGAAGCTTTCTTT
clone_size: few; j_call: TRBJ1-2; d_call: -; v_call: TRBV27; cdr3_aa: CASRTTANYGYTF; cdr3_nt: TGTGCCAGCAGGACGACAGCGAACTATGGCTACACCTTC
clone_size: few; j_call: TRBJ1-2; d_call: -; v_call: TRBV12-3/TRBV12-4; cdr3_aa: CASSLGLNGGHQGYTF; cdr3_nt: TGTGCCAGCAGTTTAGGATTAAACGGCGGACATCAGGGCTACACCTTC
clone_size: -; j_call: TRBJ2-1; d_call: TRBD1; v_call: TRBV29-1; cdr3_aa: CSVNPDREYNEQFF; cdr3_nt: TGCAGCGTGAACCCGGACAGGGAGTATAATGAGCAGTTCTTC
clone_size: once; j_call: TRBJ1-2; d_call: -; v_call: TRBV6-2/TRBV6-3; cdr3_aa: CASSSSGATNYGYTF; cdr3_nt: TGTGCCAGCAGTTCCTCGGGGGCGACTAACTATGGCTACACCTTC
clone_size: -; j_call: TRBJ1-5; d_call: -; v_call: TRBV5-1; cdr3_aa: CASSLEGINQPQHF; cdr3_nt: TGCGCCAGCAGCTTGGAAGGGATCAATCAGCCCCAGCATTTT
clone_size: few; j_call: TRBJ1-5; d_call: TRBD1; v_call: TRBV6-6; cdr3_aa: CASSYGQGGNDNQPQHF; cdr3_nt: TGTGCCAGCAGTTACGGCCAGGGGGGGAACGACAATCAGCCCCAGCATTTT
clone_size: -; j_call: TRBJ1-5; d_call: -; v_call: TRBV12-3/TRBV12-4; cdr3_aa: CASTSRGVLGQPQHF; cdr3_nt: TGTGCCAGCACCTCCCGGGGGGTCCTCGGTCAGCCCCAGCATTTT
clone_size: -; j_call: TRBJ1-2; d_call: -; v_call: TRBV6-6; cdr3_aa: CASSYTGSYGYTF; cdr3_nt: TGTGCCAGCAGTTATACAGGGAGTTATGGCTACACCTTC
clone_size: few; j_call: TRBJ1-2; d_call: -; v_call: TRBV28; cdr3_aa: CATFLREYGYTF; cdr3_nt: TGTGCCACCTTTTTAAGGGAGTATGGCTACACCTTC
clone_size: -; j_call: TRBJ2-7; d_call: -; v_call: TRBV4-2; cdr3_aa: CASSQDRAPGMFYEQYF; cdr3_nt: TGTGCCAGCAGCCAAGACCGAGCTCCGGGGATGTTCTACGAGCAGTACTTC
clone_size: few; j_call: TRBJ1-2; d_call: -; v_call: TRBV10-3; cdr3_aa: CAISPGGEYGYTF; cdr3_nt: TGTGCCATCAGCCCTGGAGGCGAGTATGGCTACACCTTC
clone_size: -; j_call: TRBJ2-1; d_call: TRBD2; v_call: TRBV29-1; cdr3_aa: CSVEDRLAGYNEQFF; cdr3_nt: TGCAGCGTTGAAGATCGTTTAGCGGGTTACAATGAGCAGTTCTTC
clone_size: -; j_call: TRBJ2-5; d_call: TRBD2; v_call: TRBV6-2/TRBV6-3; cdr3_aa: CASSYSAPSGPYF; cdr3_nt: TGTGCCAGCAGTTACTCGGCACCTAGCGGGCCGTACTTC
clone_size: -; j_call: TRBJ1-1; d_call: -; v_call: TRBV4-3; cdr3_aa: CASRDSLNTEAFF; cdr3_nt: TGCGCCAGCAGAGACAGCCTGAACACTGAAGCTTTCTTT
clone_size: -; j_call: TRBJ2-2; d_call: TRBD2; v_call: TRBV3-1; cdr3_aa: CASSQESTGGAGELFF; cdr3_nt: TGTGCCAGCAGCCAAGAAAGCACGGGAGGGGCCGGGGAGCTGTTTTTT
clone_size: few; j_call: TRBJ1-2; d_call: -; v_call: TRBV20-1; cdr3_aa: CSARVATGDGYTF; cdr3_nt: TGCAGTGCTAGAGTCGCGACAGGCGATGGCTACACCTTC
clone_size: few; j_call: TRBJ1-5; d_call: -; v_call: TRBV4-1; cdr3_aa: CASSQGLEGSQPQHF; cdr3_nt: TGCGCCAGCAGCCAAGGACTCGAGGGAAGTCAGCCCCAGCATTTT
clone_size: -; j_call: TRBJ1-2; d_call: TRBD1; v_call: TRBV9; cdr3_aa: CASSVGDRGPGDYGYTF; cdr3_nt: TGTGCCAGCAGCGTAGGGGACAGGGGCCCGGGAGACTATGGCTACACCTTC
clone_size: -; j_call: TRBJ1-3; d_call: -; v_call: TRBV12-3/TRBV12-4; cdr3_aa: CASSGPGNTIYF; cdr3_nt: TGTGCCAGCAGTGGTCCTGGAAACACCATATATTTT
clone_size: -; j_call: TRBJ1-1; d_call: TRBD1; v_call: TRBV6-5; cdr3_aa: CASRKTGKGLNTEAFF; cdr3_nt: TGTGCCAGCAGAAAGACAGGGAAGGGATTGAACACTGAAGCTTTCTTT
clone_size: few; j_call: TRBJ1-2; d_call: -; v_call: TRBV4-1; cdr3_aa: CASSQDRGETNYGYTF; cdr3_nt: TGCGCCAGCAGCCAAGATAGAGGAGAAACTAACTATGGCTACACCTTC
clone_size: -; j_call: TRBJ2-1; d_call: -; v_call: TRBV15; cdr3_aa: CATSRGFRDTTVDNEQFF; cdr3_nt: TGTGCCACCAGCAGAGGATTCCGGGACACTACGGTTGACAATGAGCAGTTCTTC
clone_size: few; j_call: TRBJ1-2; d_call: TRBD1; v_call: TRBV28; cdr3_aa: CALRGLEGYTF; cdr3_nt: TGTGCCCTAAGGGGGCTGGAGGGCTACACCTTC
clone_size: few; j_call: TRBJ1-2; d_call: TRBD1; v_call: TRBV29-1; cdr3_aa: CSIIQGNYGYTF; cdr3_nt: TGCAGCATCATACAGGGGAACTATGGCTACACCTTC
clone_size: few; j_call: TRBJ1-1; d_call: TRBD1; v_call: TRBV20-1; cdr3_aa: CSAGDRLNTEAFF; cdr3_nt: TGCAGTGCCGGGGACAGGTTGAACACTGAAGCTTTCTTT
clone_size: -; j_call: TRBJ2-2; d_call: TRBD2; v_call: TRBV6-5; cdr3_aa: CASRSSGSSGTGELFF; cdr3_nt: TGTGCCAGCAGATCAAGCGGGAGCTCCGGCACCGGGGAGCTGTTTTTT
clone_size: -; j_call: TRBJ1-1; d_call: -; v_call: TRBV6-5; cdr3_aa: CASSLDRSWAEAFF; cdr3_nt: TGTGCCAGCAGTCTCGACAGGTCCTGGGCTGAAGCTTTCTTT
clone_size: -; j_call: TRBJ1-5; d_call: TRBD1; v_call: TRBV28; cdr3_aa: CASSFPDRGNQPQHF; cdr3_nt: TGTGCCAGCAGTTTCCCTGACAGGGGTAATCAGCCCCAGCATTTT
clone_size: -; j_call: TRBJ1-1; d_call: TRBD1; v_call: TRBV5-6; cdr3_aa: CASSLDRVRGATEAFF; cdr3_nt: TGTGCCAGCAGCTTAGACAGGGTTCGAGGAGCCACTGAAGCTTTCTTT
clone_size: -; j_call: TRBJ2-1; d_call: -; v_call: TRBV11-2; cdr3_aa: CASSFGPQAEQFF; cdr3_nt: TGTGCCAGCAGCTTCGGCCCTCAGGCTGAGCAGTTCTTC
clone_size: -; j_call: TRBJ1-1; d_call: -; v_call: TRBV5-7; cdr3_aa: CASSLVQGRETEAFF; cdr3_nt: TGTGCCAGCAGCTTGGTCCAGGGCAGGGAAACTGAAGCTTTCTTT
clone_size: -; j_call: TRBJ1-1; d_call: -; v_call: TRBV7-9; cdr3_aa: CASSSTSALEAFF; cdr3_nt: TGTGCCAGCAGCTCCACCTCGGCCCTTGAAGCTTTCTTT
clone_size: -; j_call: TRBJ1-1; d_call: -; v_call: TRBV2; cdr3_aa: CASLPLEAFF; cdr3_nt: TGTGCCAGCCTTCCTCTTGAAGCTTTCTTT
clone_size: -; j_call: TRBJ2-1; d_call: TRBD1; v_call: TRBV5-8; cdr3_aa: CASSLVGTEPYNEQFF; cdr3_nt: TGTGCCAGCAGCTTAGTCGGGACAGAGCCCTACAATGAGCAGTTCTTC
clone_size: few; j_call: TRBJ2-3; d_call: -; v_call: TRBV12-3/TRBV12-4; cdr3_aa: CASRRGVNTQYF; cdr3_nt: TGTGCCAGCAGAAGGGGGGTAAATACGCAGTATTTT
clone_size: once; j_call: TRBJ1-1; d_call: -; v_call: TRBV30; cdr3_aa: CAWRGRGPEAFF; cdr3_nt: TGTGCCTGGAGGGGCAGGGGCCCTGAAGCTTTCTTT
clone_size: -; j_call: TRBJ2-7; d_call: TRBD2; v_call: TRBV6-2/TRBV6-3; cdr3_aa: CASRLFGTSRDEQYF; cdr3_nt: TGTGCCAGCAGACTATTCGGGACTAGTAGAGACGAGCAGTACTTC
clone_size: -; j_call: TRBJ2-7; d_call: -; v_call: TRBV6-5; cdr3_aa: CDPATGYEQYF; cdr3_nt: TGTGACCCCGCCACAGGCTACGAGCAGTACTTC
clone_size: -; j_call: TRBJ1-4; d_call: TRBD1; v_call: TRBV7-9; cdr3_aa: CASSLARPGQVNEKLFF; cdr3_nt: TGTGCCAGCAGCTTAGCGCGCCCGGGACAGGTGAATGAAAAACTGTTTTTT
clone_size: -; j_call: TRBJ1-2; d_call: -; v_call: TRBV12-3/TRBV12-4; cdr3_aa: CASRHRVWAANYGYTF; cdr3_nt: TGTGCCAGCAGACACCGAGTTTGGGCAGCTAACTATGGCTACACCTTC
clone_size: few; j_call: TRBJ1-5; d_call: -; v_call: TRBV7-9; cdr3_aa: CASSLQGQQPQHF; cdr3_nt: TGTGCCAGCAGCTTACAGGGGCAACAGCCCCAGCATTTT
clone_size: -; j_call: TRBJ2-2; d_call: -; v_call: TRBV5-6; cdr3_aa: CASTQQDTNTGELFF; cdr3_nt: TGTGCCAGCACCCAACAGGATACGAACACCGGGGAGCTGTTTTTT
clone_size: -; j_call: TRBJ2-1; d_call: -; v_call: TRBV3-1; cdr3_aa: CASSQDQAGSIGNEQFF; cdr3_nt: TGTGCCAGCAGCCAAGACCAAGCGGGTAGTATCGGGAATGAGCAGTTCTTC
clone_size: -; j_call: TRBJ2-1; d_call: -; v_call: TRBV4-1; cdr3_aa: CASSQGTNQFF; cdr3_nt: TGCGCCAGCAGCCAAGGGACTAATCAGTTCTTC
clone_size: -; j_call: TRBJ2-7; d_call: -; v_call: TRBV27; cdr3_aa: CASSLRTELNYEQYF; cdr3_nt: TGTGCCAGCAGTCTACGGACAGAACTAAACTACGAGCAGTACTTC
clone_size: -; j_call: TRBJ2-1; d_call: -; v_call: TRBV4-3; cdr3_aa: CASSRSDYSSYNEQFF; cdr3_nt: TGCGCCAGCAGCCGCTCCGACTACAGCTCCTACAATGAGCAGTTCTTC
clone_size: -; j_call: TRBJ2-1; d_call: -; v_call: TRBV20-1; cdr3_aa: CSARAHYSYNEQFF; cdr3_nt: TGCAGTGCTAGAGCGCACTACTCCTACAATGAGCAGTTCTTC